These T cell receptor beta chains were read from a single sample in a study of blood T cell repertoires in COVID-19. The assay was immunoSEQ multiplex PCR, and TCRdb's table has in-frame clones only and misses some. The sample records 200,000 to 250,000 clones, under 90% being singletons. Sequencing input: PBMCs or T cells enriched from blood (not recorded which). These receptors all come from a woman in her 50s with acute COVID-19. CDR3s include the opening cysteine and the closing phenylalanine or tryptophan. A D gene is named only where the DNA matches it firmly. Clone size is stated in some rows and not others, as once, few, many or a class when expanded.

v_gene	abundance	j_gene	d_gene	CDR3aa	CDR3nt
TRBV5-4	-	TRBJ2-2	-	CASSLSSPNTGELFF	TGTGCCAGCAGCTTGTCCTCTCCGAACACCGGGGAGCTGTTTTTT
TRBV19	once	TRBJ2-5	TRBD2	CASSIAGGAETQYF	TGTGCCAGTAGTATAGCGGGAGGAGCGGAGACCCAGTACTTC
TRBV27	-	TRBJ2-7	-	CASSFGPSSYEQYF	TGTGCCAGCAGTTTCGGTCCGAGCTCCTACGAGCAGTACTTC
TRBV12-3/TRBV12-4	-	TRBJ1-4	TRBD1	CASRTGNNEKLFF	TGTGCCAGCAGGACAGGGAATAATGAAAAACTGTTTTTT
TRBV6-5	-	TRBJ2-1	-	CASSPITASDGRRFF	TGTGCCAGCAGTCCAATTACTGCTAGTGACGGTAGGCGGTTCTTC
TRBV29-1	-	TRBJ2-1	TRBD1	CSVLGTGFNEQFF	TGCAGCGTTCTCGGGACAGGCTTCAATGAGCAGTTCTTC
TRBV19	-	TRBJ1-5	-	CASSLKGGNQPQHF	TGTGCCAGTAGCCTGAAAGGGGGCAATCAGCCCCAGCATTTT
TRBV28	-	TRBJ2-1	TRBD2	CASRTGTSGVSSYNEQFF	TGTGCCAGCAGGACCGGTACTAGCGGGGTAAGCTCCTACAATGAGCAGTTCTTC
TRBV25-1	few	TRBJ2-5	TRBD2	CASSEWGAGGGTQYF	TGTGCCAGCAGTGAATGGGGAGCGGGAGGCGGGACCCAGTACTTC
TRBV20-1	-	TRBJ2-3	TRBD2	CSASPRTSLPDTQYF	TGCAGTGCTAGTCCCAGGACTAGCCTCCCAGATACGCAGTATTTT
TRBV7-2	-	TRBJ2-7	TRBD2	CASSIAGGFYEQYF	TGTGCCAGCTCGATAGCGGGAGGGTTCTACGAGCAGTACTTC
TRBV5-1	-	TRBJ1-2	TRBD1	CASSFTTGNYGYTF	TGCGCCAGCAGCTTTACGACAGGGAACTATGGCTACACCTTC
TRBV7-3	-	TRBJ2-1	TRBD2	CASSLTVAGTYNEQFF	TGTGCCAGCAGCTTAACTGTAGCGGGGACCTACAATGAGCAGTTCTTC
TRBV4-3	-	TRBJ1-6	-	CASSQDFIGNSPLHF	TGCGCCAGCAGCCAGGACTTCATTGGCAATTCACCCCTCCACTTT
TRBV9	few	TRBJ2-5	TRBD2	CASSPLAGASETQYF	TGTGCCAGCAGTCCGCTAGCGGGGGCCTCGGAGACCCAGTACTTC
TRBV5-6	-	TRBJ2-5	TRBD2	CASRGERGSHQETQYF	TGTGCCAGCAGGGGCGAGCGGGGCAGTCACCAAGAGACCCAGTACTTC
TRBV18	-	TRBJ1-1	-	CASSPPGQGLNTEAFF	TGTGCCAGCTCACCACCGGGGCAGGGCCTGAACACTGAAGCTTTCTTT
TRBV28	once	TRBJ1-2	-	CASSSTGHGYTF	TGTGCCAGCAGTTCGACAGGTCATGGCTACACCTTC
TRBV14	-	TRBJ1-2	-	CASSQGQGYGYTF	TGTGCCAGCAGCCAGGGGCAGGGTTATGGCTACACCTTC
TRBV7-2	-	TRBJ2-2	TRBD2	CASSLYGRYPGELFF	TGTGCCAGCAGCTTATACGGGAGGTACCCCGGGGAGCTGTTTTTT
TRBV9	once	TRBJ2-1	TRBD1	CASSADEDRRNNEQFF	TGTGCCAGCAGTGCTGACGAGGACAGGAGGAACAATGAGCAGTTCTTC
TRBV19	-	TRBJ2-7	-	CASSMPGYEQYF	TGTGCCAGTAGTATGCCAGGCTACGAGCAGTACTTC
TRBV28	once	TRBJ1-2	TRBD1	CASSRYPRDRGGYTF	TGTGCCAGCAGTCGCTATCCCCGGGACAGAGGTGGCTACACCTTC
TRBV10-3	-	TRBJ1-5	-	CAISAGGEDNQPQHF	TGTGCCATCAGTGCCGGGGGAGAGGACAATCAGCCCCAGCATTTT
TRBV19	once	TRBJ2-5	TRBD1	CASSSGQVRGETQYF	TGTGCCAGTAGTAGTGGACAGGTTAGGGGGGAGACCCAGTACTTC
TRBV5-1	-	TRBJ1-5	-	CASSLGPQGGNQPQHF	TGCGCCAGCAGCTTGGGGCCCCAGGGTGGCAATCAGCCCCAGCATTTT
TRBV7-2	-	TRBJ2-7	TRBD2	CASSVSGLSSYEQYF	TGTGCCAGCAGCGTTAGCGGGTTGAGCTCCTACGAGCAGTACTTC
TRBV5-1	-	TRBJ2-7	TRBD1	CASSAGEIRGRMNEQYF	TGCGCCAGCAGCGCCGGAGAGATCAGGGGGCGTATGAACGAGCAGTACTTC
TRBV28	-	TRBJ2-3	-	CASSLPSEDTQYF	TGTGCCAGCAGTTTACCTAGCGAGGATACGCAGTATTTT
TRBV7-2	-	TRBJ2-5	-	CASSQLGQQETQYF	TGTGCCAGCAGTCAACTTGGGCAACAAGAGACCCAGTACTTC
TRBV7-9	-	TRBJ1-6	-	CASSLIGVHNSPLHF	TGTGCCAGCAGCTTAATAGGGGTCCATAATTCACCCCTCCACTTT
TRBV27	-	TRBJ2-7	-	CASSSRQGLYEQYF	TGTGCCAGCAGTTCGCGTCAGGGTCTCTACGAGCAGTACTTC
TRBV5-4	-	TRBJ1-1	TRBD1	CASSLGQGNSGAEAFF	TGTGCCAGCAGCTTAGGACAGGGAAATTCCGGGGCTGAAGCTTTCTTT
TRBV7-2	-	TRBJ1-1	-	CASSLGGVNTEAFF	TGTGCCAGCAGCTTAGGGGGGGTAAACACTGAAGCTTTCTTT
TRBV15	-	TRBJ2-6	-	CATSRGAGANVLTF	TGTGCCACCAGCAGAGGGGCCGGGGCCAACGTCCTGACTTTC
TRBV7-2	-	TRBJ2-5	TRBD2	CASSLAGGGVQETQYF	TGTGCCAGCAGCTTAGCTGGCGGGGGGGTCCAAGAGACCCAGTACTTC
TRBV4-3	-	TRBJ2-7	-	CASSQDSYLGGVANEQYF	TGCGCCAGCAGCCAAGACTCGTATTTGGGGGGAGTTGCAAACGAGCAGTACTTC
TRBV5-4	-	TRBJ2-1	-	CASSPPPPGVNEQFF	TGTGCCAGCAGCCCTCCCCCACCGGGGGTCAATGAGCAGTTCTTC
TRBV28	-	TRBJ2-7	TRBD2	CASSLLLAGSDEQYF	TGTGCCAGCAGTTTACTGCTAGCGGGGTCGGACGAGCAGTACTTC
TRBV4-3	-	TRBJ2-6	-	CASSQWGFGANVLTF	TGCGCCAGCAGCCAATGGGGCTTTGGGGCCAACGTCCTGACTTTC
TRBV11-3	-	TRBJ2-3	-	CASNFLVGGFDTQYF	TGTGCCAGCAACTTCTTAGTGGGGGGTTTTGATACGCAGTATTTT
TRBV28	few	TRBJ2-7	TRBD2	CASSPRTSGSDEQYF	TGTGCCAGCAGTCCCCGGACTAGCGGGAGTGACGAGCAGTACTTC
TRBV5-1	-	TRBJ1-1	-	CASSLNGRETEAFF	TGCGCCAGCAGCTTAAACGGGAGGGAAACTGAAGCTTTCTTT
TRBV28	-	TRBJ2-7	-	CASSYGGVNYEQYF	TGTGCCAGCAGTTACGGCGGAGTCAACTACGAGCAGTACTTC
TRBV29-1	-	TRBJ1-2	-	CSTEGLYGYTF	TGCAGTACCGAAGGACTCTATGGCTACACCTTC
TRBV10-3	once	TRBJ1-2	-	CAIMSGAGGYTF	TGTGCCATCATGAGCGGGGCTGGAGGCTACACCTTC
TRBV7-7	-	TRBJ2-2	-	CASSSVPSGELFF	TGTGCCAGCAGCTCTGTCCCCTCCGGGGAGCTGTTTTTT
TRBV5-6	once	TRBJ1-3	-	CASSFQGGNTIYF	TGTGCCAGCAGCTTTCAGGGTGGAAACACCATATATTTT
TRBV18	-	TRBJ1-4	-	CASSPPPGQYGNEKLFF	TGTGCCAGCTCACCACCACCCGGACAGTATGGTAATGAAAAACTGTTTTTT
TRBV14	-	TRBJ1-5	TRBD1	CAGRGRGQPQHF	TGTGCCGGCAGGGGGCGCGGTCAGCCCCAGCATTTT
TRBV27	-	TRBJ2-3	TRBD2	CASRPKQLAGSTDTQYF	TGTGCCAGCAGGCCAAAGCAACTAGCGGGGAGCACAGATACGCAGTATTTT
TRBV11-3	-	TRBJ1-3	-	CASSLRSLGNTIYF	TGTGCCAGCAGCTTAAGAAGCCTTGGAAACACCATATATTTT
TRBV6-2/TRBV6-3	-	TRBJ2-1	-	CASSYAPGGSQNEQFF	TGTGCCAGCAGTTACGCCCCCGGAGGTTCCCAGAATGAGCAGTTCTTC
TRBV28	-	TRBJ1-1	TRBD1	CASMFQGGNAFF	TGTGCCAGCATGTTTCAGGGGGGTAACGCTTTCTTT
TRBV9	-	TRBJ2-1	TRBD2	CASSVIPSGGEQFF	TGTGCCAGCAGCGTCATTCCGAGCGGGGGGGAGCAGTTCTTC
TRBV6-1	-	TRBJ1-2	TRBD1	CASSVDGTGGTGYGYTF	TGTGCCAGCAGTGTGGACGGGACAGGGGGCACGGGCTATGGCTACACCTTC
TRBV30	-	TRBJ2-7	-	CAWSGAGFYEQYF	TGTGCCTGGAGTGGGGCAGGGTTCTACGAGCAGTACTTC
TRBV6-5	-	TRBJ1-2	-	CASSSPGGGYTF	TGTGCCAGCAGTTCTCCGGGGGGGGGCTACACCTTC
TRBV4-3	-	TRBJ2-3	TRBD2	CASSQDGRAADTQYF	TGCGCCAGCAGCCAAGACGGGAGGGCGGCAGATACGCAGTATTTT
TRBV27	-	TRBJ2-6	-	CASKAEKSSGANVLTF	TGTGCCAGCAAAGCCGAAAAAAGCTCTGGGGCCAACGTCCTGACTTTC